The rows below give T cell receptor beta chains drawn from one sample of a study of blood T cells in healthy people across ages. MiXCR, run by TCRdb on the 5' RACE reads, gives a single entry per CDR3 protein. The sample includes around 870,000 distinct CDR3 sequences, 29% of them seen just once. The sequenced sample was blood. The receptors were gathered from a woman older than 75 in good health. Both conserved end residues are part of each CDR3. The D gene is left open where the match is weak. A row's size may be missing; if present it is once, few, many or a size class.

d_call	v_call	j_call	cdr3_length	clone_size	cdr3_aa	cdr3_nt
-	TRBV12-3/TRBV12-4	TRBJ1-2	14	many	CASSPNQVSYGYTF	TGTGCCAGCAGTCCAAACCAGGTTTCCTATGGCTACACCTTC
TRBD1	TRBV5-1	TRBJ2-7	15	-	CASSLVGQARVEQYF	TGCGCCAGCAGCTTGGTCGGACAGGCCCGAGTTGAGCAGTACTTC
-	TRBV12-3/TRBV12-4	TRBJ2-2	14	once	CASSFGHHTGELFF	TGTGCCAGCAGTTTCGGGCACCACACCGGGGAGCTGTTTTTT
-	TRBV10-3	TRBJ2-7	12	once	CAISADYNEQYF	TGTGCCATCAGTGCGGACTACAACGAGCAGTACTTC
TRBD1	TRBV27	TRBJ1-1	15	many	CASYYRGVMNTEAFF	TGTGCCAGCTATTACAGGGGGGTCATGAACACTGAAGCTTTCTTT
-	TRBV18	TRBJ2-3	15	few	CASSPLGVGADTQYF	TGTGCCAGCTCACCACTGGGGGTCGGGGCAGATACGCAGTATTTT
-	TRBV5-6	TRBJ2-3	15	many	CASSFDRKNTDTQYF	TGTGCCAGCAGCTTTGACAGGAAGAACACAGATACGCAGTATTTT
-	TRBV21-1	TRBJ1-1	12	-	CASRFTGGLAFF	TGTGCCAGCAGGTTTACAGGGGGCTTGGCTTTCTTT
TRBD2	TRBV15	TRBJ2-1	17	many	CATSRYSGLAGGDEQFF	TGTGCCACCAGCAGGTACTCGGGACTAGCGGGTGGCGATGAGCAGTTCTTC
-	TRBV20-1	TRBJ1-3	17	-	CSARVYRGLSSGNTIYF	TGCAGTGCTAGAGTCTATCGGGGGCTCTCCTCTGGAAACACCATATATTTT
-	TRBV2	TRBJ1-5	16	-	CASSEYQTISNQPQHF	TGTGCCAGCAGTGAATATCAGACGATAAGTAATCAGCCCCAGCATTTT
-	TRBV6-6	TRBJ1-2	13	few	CASSMDPNYGYTF	TGTGCCAGCAGTATGGATCCTAACTATGGCTACACCTTC
-	TRBV4-2	TRBJ1-2	14	few	CASSQGNGGGGYTF	TGTGCCAGCAGCCAAGGGAATGGTGGGGGGGGCTACACCTTC
TRBD1	TRBV20-1	TRBJ2-7	14	-	CSAPRQGRDNEQYF	TGCAGTGCTCCGAGACAGGGCCGCGACAATGAGCAGTACTTC
-	TRBV2	TRBJ2-5	14	few	CASSEQQTQETQYF	TGTGCCAGCAGTGAGCAGCAAACACAAGAGACCCAGTACTTC
TRBD1	TRBV2	TRBJ2-7	14	many	CASRTDRSSYEQYF	TGTGCCAGCCGCACGGACAGGAGTTCCTACGAGCAGTACTTC
TRBD2	TRBV27	TRBJ2-1	16	-	CASSLAVVAGAGEQFF	TGTGCCAGCAGTTTAGCGGTGGTAGCGGGAGCGGGTGAGCAGTTCTTC
TRBD2	TRBV6-2/TRBV6-3	TRBJ2-3	16	few	CASREGLAGGADTQYF	TGTGCCAGCCGAGAGGGACTAGCGGGGGGCGCAGATACGCAGTATTTT
-	TRBV20-1	TRBJ1-6	16	few	CSARDTGGNYNSPLHF	TGCAGTGCTAGAGATACGGGGGGGAACTATAATTCACCCCTCCACTTT
-	TRBV20-1	TRBJ1-1	13	few	CSAAVGVNTEAFF	TGCAGTGCGGCGGTGGGGGTGAACACTGAAGCTTTCTTT
TRBD1	TRBV20-1	TRBJ1-5	14	few	CSARDRLKGQPQHF	TGCAGTGCTAGGGACAGGCTGAAGGGTCAGCCCCAGCATTTT
TRBD2	TRBV7-2	TRBJ2-2	17	-	CASSLRGAGGWTGELFF	TGTGCCAGCAGCTTAAGAGGAGCGGGGGGTTGGACCGGGGAGCTGTTTTTT
-	TRBV5-1	TRBJ2-7	12	-	CASSAPASEQYF	TGCGCCAGCAGCGCGCCAGCCTCGGAGCAGTACTTC
-	TRBV7-9	TRBJ1-1	10	-	CALLSTEAFF	TGTGCCCTGCTTAGCACTGAAGCTTTCTTT
-	TRBV30	TRBJ2-3	11	-	CAWYLRDTQYF	TGTGCCTGGTACTTGAGAGATACGCAGTATTTT
TRBD2	TRBV11-2	TRBJ2-5	16	-	CASSLVAGGGSNEQYF	TGTGCCAGCAGCTTAGTAGCGGGGGGTGGGAGCAATGAGCAGTACTTC
-	TRBV7-2	TRBJ2-1	16	many	CASSLALGAPRSEQFF	TGTGCCAGCAGCTTAGCGCTAGGGGCCCCCCGGAGTGAGCAGTTCTTC
TRBD2	TRBV7-9	TRBJ2-1	15	many	CASSFGTSGVGEQFF	TGTGCCAGCAGCTTCGGGACTAGCGGGGTGGGGGAGCAGTTCTTC
-	TRBV6-2/TRBV6-3	TRBJ2-3	17	few	CASSTPPGTPSTDTQYF	TGTGCCAGCAGTACCCCCCCAGGGACCCCTAGCACAGATACGCAGTATTTT
TRBD2	TRBV3-1	TRBJ2-1	18	-	CASSQGFGGRGSYNEQFF	TGTGCCAGCAGCCAAGGCTTTGGCGGGAGGGGGTCCTACAATGAGCAGTTCTTC
-	TRBV7-9	TRBJ1-1	14	many	CASSVQGARTEAFF	TGTGCCAGCAGCGTACAGGGCGCCAGGACTGAAGCTTTCTTT
-	TRBV14	TRBJ2-7	14	-	CTSSQAGISYEQYF	TGTACCAGCAGCCAAGCTGGGATCTCCTACGAGCAGTACTTC
-	TRBV6-2/TRBV6-3	TRBJ1-5	15	many	CASSYLEHDNQPQHF	TGTGCCAGCAGTTACCTTGAACACGACAATCAGCCCCAGCATTTT